The rows below give T cell receptor beta chains drawn from one sample of a study of blood T cell repertoires in COVID-19. Data came from immunoSEQ multiplex PCR; TCRdb stores just in-frame clones and leaves some out. The sample lists about 92,000 clones; 75% to 90% were seen once. The sample consisted of peripheral blood. These receptors all stem from an elderly woman with active or convalescent COVID-19. Both conserved end residues are part of each CDR3. Each record gives: clone size, J gene, V gene, D gene, CDR3 protein, CDR3 DNA. A D gene is named only where the DNA matches it firmly. Some rows mark clone size as missing; the rest say once, few, many or name a class of expanded clone.

. TRBJ1-4 TRBV9 TRBD1 CASSKGQGGEKLFF TGTGCCAGCAGTAAGGGACAGGGTGGGGAAAAACTGTTTTTT
. TRBJ1-1 TRBV11-2 . CASSQGYDTEAFF TGTGCCAGCAGCCAGGGGTATGACACTGAAGCTTTCTTT
. TRBJ2-7 TRBV11-2 TRBD2 CASSPNSGASSYEQYF TGTGCCAGCAGCCCTAATAGCGGGGCGAGCTCCTACGAGCAGTACTTC
. TRBJ2-5 TRBV5-1 TRBD2 CASSPHAGGVETQYF TGCGCCAGCAGCCCACACGCGGGGGGAGTAGAGACCCAGTACTTC
few TRBJ1-2 TRBV19 . CASTIGQDSGDGYTF TGTGCCAGTACCATAGGGCAAGACAGCGGGGACGGCTACACCTTC
. TRBJ2-1 TRBV6-2/TRBV6-3 TRBD2 CASSLLAGAVNEQFF TGTGCCAGCAGTCTACTAGCGGGGGCGGTCAATGAGCAGTTCTTC
. TRBJ2-7 TRBV24-1 . CATSAGDSYEQYF TGTGCCACCAGTGCAGGGGATTCCTACGAGCAGTACTTC
. TRBJ2-5 TRBV21-1 . CASSKALWVTCGYQETQYF TGTGCCAGCAGCAAAGCGCTTTGGGTGACCTGCGGGTACCAAGAGACCCAGTACTTC
few TRBJ1-6 TRBV18 TRBD1 CASSRGQATNSPLHF TGTGCCAGCTCTCGGGGACAGGCAACGAATTCACCCCTCCACTTT
. TRBJ2-2 TRBV29-1 . CSVGQTNTGELFF TGCAGCGTTGGACAGACCAACACCGGGGAGCTGTTTTTT
once TRBJ1-2 TRBV24-1 TRBD1 CATSAGTGSVYGYTF TGTGCCACCAGTGCCGGGACAGGGAGTGTCTATGGCTACACCTTC
. TRBJ2-6 TRBV18 TRBD1 CASSPRVQTGSSGANVLTF TGTGCCAGCTCACCACGGGTCCAGACAGGGTCGTCTGGGGCCAACGTCCTGACTTTC
. TRBJ2-5 TRBV6-1 TRBD2 CASSEALAGLGLETQYF TGTGCCAGCAGTGAAGCTCTAGCGGGCTTGGGCCTGGAGACCCAGTACTTC
once TRBJ2-2 TRBV9 . CASGQMLTGELFF TGTGCCAGCGGACAGATGTTGACCGGGGAGCTGTTTTTT
. TRBJ2-7 TRBV3-1/TRBV3-2 TRBD2 CASSQVVGGAYEQYF TGTGCCAGCAGCCAAGTGGTCGGGGGGGCTTACGAGCAGTACTTC
once TRBJ2-1 TRBV5-1 . CASSVSGLVDSYNEQFF TGCGCCAGCAGCGTCTCGGGACTTGTGGACTCCTACAATGAGCAGTTCTTC
few TRBJ1-2 TRBV18 . CASSPSGGYTF TGTGCCAGCTCGCCCTCGGGGGGCTACACCTTC
. TRBJ1-2 TRBV6-2/TRBV6-3 . CASSYSGGGDYGYTF TGTGCCAGCAGTTACTCGGGCGGAGGGGACTATGGCTACACCTTC
. TRBJ2-1 TRBV7-2 TRBD2 CASSLEGLAGEQFF TGTGCCAGCAGCTTGGAAGGACTAGCAGGTGAGCAGTTCTTC
few TRBJ2-1 TRBV7-9 . CASSLRGNNEQFF TGTGCCAGCAGCTTGCGAGGGAACAATGAGCAGTTCTTC
few TRBJ1-1 TRBV5-6 . CASRWGGDTEAFF TGTGCCAGCAGGTGGGGAGGTGACACTGAAGCTTTCTTT
. TRBJ2-7 TRBV27 TRBD2 CASSIYGLAGLDEQYF TGTGCCAGCAGTATATATGGACTAGCGGGTCTGGACGAGCAGTACTTC
. TRBJ1-4 TRBV30 TRBD1 CAWSPTQGAGEKLFF TGTGCCTGGAGTCCGACGCAGGGGGCAGGGGAAAAACTGTTTTTT
. TRBJ2-1 TRBV3-1/TRBV3-2 TRBD2 CASSQKRGKAYSGSNEQFF TGTGCCAGCAGCCAAAAGAGAGGGAAAGCCTATAGCGGGAGTAATGAGCAGTTCTTC
. TRBJ2-2 TRBV2 . CASKAGTRNTGELFF TGTGCCAGCAAAGCCGGGACACGGAACACCGGGGAGCTGTTTTTT
. TRBJ1-1 TRBV19 . CASSSGVYTEAFF TGTGCCAGTAGTTCAGGGGTATACACTGAAGCTTTCTTT
. TRBJ2-2 TRBV11-1 TRBD1 CASSLVGTGNTGELFF TGTGCCAGCAGCTTAGTCGGGACAGGGAACACCGGGGAGCTGTTTTTT
. TRBJ2-7 TRBV7-2 . CASSSGRVYEQYF TGTGCCAGCAGCTCGGGAAGGGTATACGAGCAGTACTTC
. TRBJ1-2 TRBV30 TRBD1 CAWSIQGVDYGYTF TGTGCCTGGAGTATACAGGGGGTCGACTATGGCTACACCTTC
few TRBJ1-1 TRBV29-1 TRBD1 CSVEPGTGKEAFF TGCAGCGTTGAACCCGGGACAGGGAAAGAAGCTTTCTTT
. TRBJ2-1 TRBV4-1 TRBD2 CARSRLLEARGVNEQFF TGCGCCCGCAGCCGCCTCCTGGAGGCCCGGGGGGTGAATGAGCAGTTCTTC
. TRBJ2-1 TRBV9 TRBD2 CASSVEGSGGASYNEQFF TGTGCCAGCAGCGTAGAAGGTAGCGGGGGGGCCTCCTACAATGAGCAGTTCTTC
. TRBJ1-1 TRBV7-3 TRBD1 CASSLRSKTTGTGGRGNGEAFF TGTGCCAGCAGCTTAAGATCTAAAACAACCGGGACAGGGGGCCGGGGTAACGGTGAAGCTTTCTTT
once TRBJ2-7 TRBV3-1/TRBV3-2 . CASSPYSGSYEQYF TGTGCCAGCAGCCCCTATAGCGGCTCCTACGAGCAGTACTTC
. TRBJ2-5 TRBV20-1 TRBD1 CSASRDRGSETQYF TGCAGTGCTAGTAGAGACAGGGGGTCAGAGACCCAGTACTTC
. TRBJ1-6 TRBV9 . CASSVDGAGNSPLHF TGTGCCAGCAGCGTGGACGGGGCGGGGAATTCACCCCTCCACTTT
. TRBJ2-5 TRBV7-3 . CASSPSGPRETQYF TGTGCCAGCAGTCCCAGCGGGCCCCGGGAGACCCAGTACTTC
. TRBJ1-6 TRBV5-4 TRBD1 CASSLQGALSSPLHF TGTGCCAGCAGCTTGCAGGGGGCACTATCTTCACCCCTCCACTTT
. TRBJ2-1 TRBV7-2 TRBD2 CASSLSGGLYNEQFF TGTGCCAGCAGCTTAAGCGGGGGGCTCTACAATGAGCAGTTCTTC
. TRBJ2-1 TRBV18 TRBD2 CASSPRLAGYNEQFF TGTGCCAGCTCACCTCGACTAGCGGGCTACAATGAGCAGTTCTTC
. TRBJ1-1 TRBV6-6 TRBD1 CASSPDRGYRAFF TGTGCCAGCAGTCCGGACAGGGGGTATCGGGCTTTCTTT
. TRBJ1-6 TRBV19 TRBD1 CASSSGTGAYNSPLHF TGTGCCAGTAGTTCCGGGACAGGAGCATATAATTCACCCCTCCACTTT
. TRBJ1-5 TRBV19 TRBD1 CASSIEGQGGGNQPQHF TGTGCCAGTAGTATCGAGGGACAGGGTGGAGGCAATCAGCCCCAGCATTTT
once TRBJ2-6 TRBV19 . CASSQPTESGANVLTF TGTGCCAGTAGCCAACCAACAGAGTCTGGGGCCAACGTCCTGACTTTC
. TRBJ2-7 TRBV18 TRBD1 CASSPYGQGQYEQYF TGTGCCAGCTCCCCCTACGGACAGGGTCAATACGAGCAGTACTTC
few TRBJ1-1 TRBV29-1 . CSVVAVDTEAFF TGCAGCGTTGTGGCGGTGGACACTGAAGCTTTCTTT
. TRBJ2-5 TRBV28 TRBD2 CASSLEASGRIQTQYF TGTGCCAGCAGTTTAGAGGCTAGCGGGAGAATCCAGACCCAGTACTTC
. TRBJ2-1 TRBV7-8 TRBD1 CASSLDVRGTNNEQFF TGTGCCAGCAGCTTAGATGTCAGGGGGACCAACAATGAGCAGTTCTTC
. TRBJ1-1 TRBV19 TRBD1 CASSTGQGAVDTEAFF TGTGCCAGTAGTACCGGACAGGGGGCGGTGGACACTGAAGCTTTCTTT
once TRBJ2-1 TRBV18 TRBD2 CASSPESGIAYNEQFF TGTGCCAGCTCACCGGAAAGCGGGATAGCCTACAATGAGCAGTTCTTC
. TRBJ2-7 TRBV30 . CAWKSGPYEQYF TGTGCCTGGAAGTCAGGCCCCTACGAGCAGTACTTC
. TRBJ1-2 TRBV19 TRBD1 CASSSRGQAGYTF TGTGCCAGTAGTAGCAGGGGGCAGGCTGGCTACACCTTC
. TRBJ2-3 TRBV5-1 TRBD2 CASGSGGLTDTQYF TGCGCCAGCGGCAGCGGGGGGCTCACAGATACGCAGTATTTT
. TRBJ1-4 TRBV4-2 . CASSQEIRGTELFF TGTGCCAGCAGCCAAGAGATTCGCGGGACGGAACTGTTTTTT
. TRBJ1-4 TRBV29-1 TRBD1 CSVVGTGSEKLFF TGCAGCGTTGTAGGGACAGGGAGTGAAAAACTGTTTTTT